The 18 T cell receptor beta chains below all came from one sample that was sequenced in a study of blood T cell repertoires in COVID-19 (dated by TCRdb to about 2020). Library generation was performed with the immunoSEQ multiplex PCR assay. TCRdb took over this immuneACCESS table, retaining in-frame rearrangements with V and J assigned. Such tables are incomplete; in checked studies, under half of the missing clones stem from an unresolved V gene, and the remainder is unexplained. The sample data list 150,000 to 180,000 clones, and 65% to 90% of these were observed just once. The top ten clonotypes cover about 12% of the sample. What was sequenced was peripheral blood. Receptors originate from a woman aged 55-70 years with COVID-19, enrolled during active disease.

This clone was recorded once. V gene TRBV18 combines with J gene TRBJ2-5, with TRBD1 matching 7 bases. Losses at the gene ends were 1 base for V and 5 bases for J; bases not matched to a gene: 7. The length of the CDR3 is 15 residues. Germline assignment: CDR1 KGHSH and CDR2 LQKENI. CDR3 sequence: CASSPLARGSETQYF. CDR3 nucleotide sequence: TGTGCCAGCTCACCACTCGCCAGGGGGAGTGAGACCCAGTACTTC.

The table lists this clone with a count of one. The chain employs TRBV9 and TRBJ2-3; 10 nucleotides match TRBD2. This CDR3 has 16 amino acids. The V gene's germline CDR1 is SGDLS and CDR2 YYNGEE. The ends lost 0 bases at V and 2 bases at J; junction bases unmatched: 3. The DNA for the CDR3 is TGTGCCAGCAGCGTAGATCTAGCGGGAGTCACAGATACGCAGTATTTT. Translation: CASSVDLAGVTDTQYF.

The table lists this clone with a few counts. The chain has TRBV7-9 and TRBJ1-2; 9 bases align to TRBD1. Per the germline V gene, CDR1 is SEHNR and CDR2 is FQNEAQ (reference sequence). The J segment lost 6 bases and the V segment lost 2 bases, leaving 4 bases of the junction unmatched. The CDR3 is 14 amino acids. The CDR3 loop reads CASSLRQGVDGYTF. The DNA of the CDR3 is TGTGCCAGCAGCTTAAGACAGGGGGTTGATGGCTACACCTTC.

J is TRBJ2-2 and V is TRBV5-6; D remains unclear. This CDR3 is built from 17 residues. Trimming removed 0 bases at V and 1 base at J, with 13 bases between. CDR1 and CDR2 from the germline V gene are SGHDT and YYEEEE. CDR3 region: CASSLDVGTVNTGELFF. CDR3 sequence (DNA): TGTGCCAGCAGCTTGGACGTGGGCACTGTGAACACCGGGGAGCTGTTTTTT. Variable domain in full (rest from reference TRBV5-6 and TRBJ2-2): DAGVTQSPTHLIKTRGQQVTLRCSPKSGHDTVSWYQQALGQGPQFIFQYYEEEERQRGNFPDRFSGHQFPNYSSELNVNALLLGDSALYLCASSLDVGTVNTGELFFGEGSRLTVL.

The V gene is TRBV4-2, the J gene TRBJ2-5, with 7 nucleotides matching TRBD2. V trimming: 2 bases; J trimming: 5 bases; junction bases outside the gene matches: 14. The CDR3 is made up of 17 amino acids. Germline loops: CDR1 LGHNA, CDR2 YNFKEQ. CDR3 sequence: CASSQSGQRDRHETQYF. CDR3 coding DNA: TGTGCCAGCAGCCAATCGGGGCAGCGGGACCGCCACGAGACCCAGTACTTC.

This clone has a handful of counts. This chain joins TRBV5-1 and TRBJ2-2; TRBD2 agrees at 8 bases. The CDR3 consists of 15 residues. The germline CDR1 and CDR2 sequences are SGHRS and YFSETQ. V lost 0 bases, J lost 3 bases, and 1 base stayed unmatched. This CDR3 reads CASSLVRGDTGELFF. In nucleotides, the CDR3 is TGCGCCAGCAGCTTGGTGCGGGGGGACACCGGGGAGCTGTTTTTT.

The chain uses TRBV27 and TRBJ1-2; TRBD1 agrees at 7 bases. V was pared by 0 bases and J by 6 bases, with 1 base of the junction left unmatched. In germline, CDR1 is MNHEY, CDR2 SMNVEV (reference sequence). This CDR3 has 13 amino acids. Here the CDR3 reads CASSLSTGDGYTF. CDR3 DNA sequence: TGTGCCAGCAGTTTATCAACAGGGGATGGCTACACCTTC.

This clone was seen only once. Here the CDR3 DNA reads TGTGCCAGCAGCTTTTCGGGGAACTACGAGCAGTACGTC. This translates into CASSFSGNYEQYV. The rearrangement links TRBV7-8 to TRBJ2-7; TRBD2 is a possible D gene (5 bases). The CDR3 sequence is 13 residues long. V lost 3 bases and J lost 3, with 9 bases in between. Germline CDR1 and CDR2: SGHVS and FQNEAQ.

The rearrangement joins TRBV7-3 to TRBJ1-6, with a weak D call TRBD1 (6 bases). The CDR3 loop spans 15 amino acids. V was pared by 2 bases and J by 9 bases, with 14 bases between. Germline V gives CDR1 SGHTA, CDR2 FQGTGA. The CDR3 sequence is CASSLEGTSRSPLHF. The CDR3 DNA follows: TGTGCCAGCAGCTTAGAGGGGACATCCCGTTCACCCCTCCACTTT. Looking up the rest from reference TRBV7-3 and TRBJ1-6 gives the full variable domain: GAGVSQTPSNKVTEKGKYVELRCDPISGHTALYWYRQSLGQGPEFLIYFQGTGAADDSGLPNDRFFAVRPEGSVSTLKIQRTERGDSAVYLCASSLEGTSRSPLHFGNGTRLTVT.

The J gene is TRBJ2-7, the V gene TRBV5-1, with 15 nucleotides matching TRBD2. J was trimmed by 7 bases and V by 3 bases; bases with no gene match: 17. CDR1 and CDR2 from the germline V gene are SGHRS and YFSETQ. CDR3 length: 19 residues. The CDR3 coding sequence is TGCGCCAGCAGCTCCGTGGGGTCGGGACTAGCGGGAGGACTGGCTGAGCAGTACTTC. Amino acids: CASSSVGSGLAGGLAEQYF.

The chain recombines TRBV2 with TRBJ2-1; possible D gene TRBD2, 6 bases. The CDR3 totals 14 residues. CDR1 is SNHLY and CDR2 is FYNNEI in the germline V gene. The V gene lost 3 bases and the J gene lost 1 base, with 7 bases spanning the gap. The CDR3 loop is CASSEAGSYNEQFF. The DNA for the CDR3 is TGTGCCAGCAGTGAGGCGGGGTCCTACAATGAGCAGTTCTTC.

On this clone: Other DNA sequences in this sample translate to the same CDR3. V gene TRBV9 combines with J gene TRBJ1-2, with D tentatively TRBD1 (6 bases). Germline V gene data show CDR1 as SGDLS and CDR2 as YYNGEE. V shed 0 bases and J shed 8 bases, with 11 bases lying between them. The CDR3 has 13 residues. The CDR3 bases are TGTGCCAGCAGCGTAGAGGGGGTGCGAGGCTACACCTTC. It translates to CASSVEGVRGYTF.

This rearrangement joins TRBV30 to TRBJ1-2, with D perhaps matching TRBD1 (6 bases). Germline CDR1 GTSNPN, CDR2 SVGIG (reference sequence). Trimming pared 2 bases from V and 8 bases from J, leaving 9 bases between. This CDR3 has 11 amino acids. CDR3 bases: TGTGCCTGGAGTAGGGGGAACGGCTACACCTTC. Translating gives CAWSRGNGYTF.

The chain joins TRBV19 to TRBJ1-6; 8 bases are a match to TRBD1. The junction had 7 bases not matched to a gene; V was cut back by 2 bases and J by 10 bases. The CDR3 covers 15 residues. Germline loops: CDR1 LNHDA, CDR2 SQIVND (reference sequence). DNA for the CDR3: TGTGCCAGTAGTATAAGCACAGGGGGAAAGTCACCCCTCCACTTT. The encoded protein is CASSISTGGKSPLHF. The variable domain in full, completed from reference TRBV19 and TRBJ1-6, reads DGGITQSPKYLFRKEGQNVTLSCEQNLNHDAMYWYRQDPGQGLRLIYYSQIVNDFQKGDIAEGYSVSREKKESFPLTVTSAQKNPTAFYLCASSISTGGKSPLHFGNGTRLTVT.

The rearrangement links TRBV10-3 to TRBJ2-3, with 9 positions matching TRBD2. The CDR3 has 16 amino acids. J gave up 3 bases and V 4 bases, and 8 bases lay outside the gene matches. Germline V gene sequence: CDR1 ENHRY, CDR2 SYGVKD. In DNA form, the CDR3 reads TGTGCCATCAGTGTAGACCCAGCGGGAGGTACAGATACGCAGTATTTT. This translates into CAISVDPAGGTDTQYF.

V and J are TRBV5-1 and TRBJ2-5, with TRBD1 identical over 7 bases. J lost 5 bases, V lost 4 bases, and 8 bases had no gene match. Germline loops: CDR1 SGHRS, CDR2 YFSETQ. The length of the CDR3 is 14 residues. The CDR3 protein is CASSTYLQGETQYF. CDR3 sequence (DNA): TGCGCCAGCAGCACCTACCTACAGGGGGAGACCCAGTACTTC.

This chain links TRBV25-1 with TRBJ1-4; no firm D call. Per germline, CDR1 MGHDK and CDR2 SYGVNS. Trimming stripped 4 bases from V and 8 bases from J, with 14 bases between. CDR3 size: 14 residues. The CDR3 sequence: CASSAPGREEKLFF. The CDR3 bases are TGTGCCAGCAGTGCGCCCGGGAGGGAAGAAAAACTGTTTTTT.

This chain uses TRBV19 with TRBJ1-5; TRBD1 is a possible D gene (5 bases). Trimming cost V 3 bases and J 8 bases, with 17 bases left between them. This CDR3 region has 15 residues. The germline CDR1 and CDR2 sequences are LNHDA and SQIVND (reference sequence). CDR3 protein: CASSIPPAGREPQHF. In DNA, the CDR3 is TGTGCCAGTAGTATCCCCCCGGCGGGGCGGGAGCCCCAGCATTTT.